This T cell receptor beta chain emerged from a study of T cell responses to AZD1222 COVID-19 vaccine. Findings and limits, study-wide: Only a handful of AZD1222 recipients were seropositive at baseline. With dominance at 160-218 and 743-854, vaccine-associated CD4 TCRs spanned spike. Epitopes outside B.1.351 and B.1.1.7 mutated regions reportedly drew nearly half of spike TCRs.

Sequencing was performed with immunoSEQ multiplex PCR; in TCRdb, only in-frame clones are kept and a portion is missing. The data show about 150,000 clones, with approximately 83% seen just once and around 7.8% held by the top ten. Turning to this clone: Its antigen is currently unknown.

CDR1 is ENHRY and CDR2 is SYGVKD in the germline V gene. V was shortened by 8 bases and J by 6 bases, with 29 bases between the two germline ends. The length of the CDR3 is 18 residues. The chain is built from TRBV10-3 and TRBJ1-5; maybe TRBD1 (6 bases). The material sequenced was peripheral blood, taken on day 0 of AZD1222 vaccination. The TCR comes from an adult in good health. CDR3 loop: CAIPPDRQLEGECQPQHF. The CDR3 DNA sequence: TGTGCCATCCCCCCTGACAGGCAACTCGAGGGAGAATGTCAGCCCCAGCATTTT.